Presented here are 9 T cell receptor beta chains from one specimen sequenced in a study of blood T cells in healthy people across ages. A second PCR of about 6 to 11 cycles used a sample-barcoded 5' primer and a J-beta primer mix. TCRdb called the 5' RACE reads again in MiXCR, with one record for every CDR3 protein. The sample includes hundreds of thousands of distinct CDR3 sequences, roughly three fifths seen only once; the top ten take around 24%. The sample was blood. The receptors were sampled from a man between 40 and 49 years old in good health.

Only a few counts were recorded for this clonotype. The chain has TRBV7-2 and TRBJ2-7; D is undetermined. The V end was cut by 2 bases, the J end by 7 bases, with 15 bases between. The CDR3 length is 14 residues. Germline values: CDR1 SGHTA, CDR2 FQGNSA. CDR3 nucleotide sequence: TGTGCCAGCAGCTTAAGAATTAGTTTAGGTGAGCAGTACTTC. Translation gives CASSLRISLGEQYF. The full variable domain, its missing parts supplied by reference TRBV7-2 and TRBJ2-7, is GAGVSQSPSNKVTEKGKDVELRCDPISGHTALYWYRQSLGQGLEFLIYFQGNSAPDKSGLPSDRFSAERTGGSVSTLTIQRTQQEDSAVYLCASSLRISLGEQYFGPGTRLTVT.

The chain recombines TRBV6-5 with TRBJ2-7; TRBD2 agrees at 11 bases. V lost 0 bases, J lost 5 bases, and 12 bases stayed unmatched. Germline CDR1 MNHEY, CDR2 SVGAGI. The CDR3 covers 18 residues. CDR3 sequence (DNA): TGTGCCAGCAGTTACTCGAGGTTAGCGGGAGGGCCGGCCCACGAGCAGTACTTC. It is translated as CASSYSRLAGGPAHEQYF.

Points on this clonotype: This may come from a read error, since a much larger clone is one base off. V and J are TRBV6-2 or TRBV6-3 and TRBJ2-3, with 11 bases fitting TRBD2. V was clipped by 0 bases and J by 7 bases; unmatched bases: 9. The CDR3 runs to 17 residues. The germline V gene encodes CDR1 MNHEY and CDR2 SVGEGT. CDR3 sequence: CASSYSTSGTRMNTQYF. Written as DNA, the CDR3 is TGTGCCAGCAGTTACTCGACTAGCGGGACCCGCATGAATACGCAGTATTTT.

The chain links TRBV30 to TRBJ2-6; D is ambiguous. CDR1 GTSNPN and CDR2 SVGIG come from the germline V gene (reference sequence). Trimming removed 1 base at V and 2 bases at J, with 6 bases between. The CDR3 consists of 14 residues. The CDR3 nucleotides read TGTGCCTGGAGTGGACATCCTGGGGCCAACGTCCTGACTTTC. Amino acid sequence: CAWSGHPGANVLTF.

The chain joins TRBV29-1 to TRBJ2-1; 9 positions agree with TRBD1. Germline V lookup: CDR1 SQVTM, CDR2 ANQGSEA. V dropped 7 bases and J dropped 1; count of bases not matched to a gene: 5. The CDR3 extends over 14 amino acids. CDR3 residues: CSGTGTGSYNEQFF. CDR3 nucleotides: TGCAGCGGGACCGGGACAGGGTCCTACAATGAGCAGTTCTTC.

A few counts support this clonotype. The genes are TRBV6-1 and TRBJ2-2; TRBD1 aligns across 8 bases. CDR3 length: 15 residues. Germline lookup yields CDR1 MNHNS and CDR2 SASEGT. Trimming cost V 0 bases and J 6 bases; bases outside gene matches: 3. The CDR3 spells CASSEAPGGSGELFF. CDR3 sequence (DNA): TGTGCCAGCAGTGAAGCCCCAGGGGGCTCCGGGGAGCTGTTTTTT.

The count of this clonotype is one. The CDR3 DNA follows: TGCGCCAGCAGCTTGGGGGACCGAGATCAGCCCCAGCATTTT. Protein: CASSLGDRDQPQHF. The rearrangement links TRBV5-1 to TRBJ1-5; possibly TRBD1 for D (5 bases). The V and J ends lost 0 bases and 5 bases respectively, with 9 bases between them. CDR1 is SGHRS, CDR2 YFSETQ, per germline. This CDR3 is built from 14 residues.

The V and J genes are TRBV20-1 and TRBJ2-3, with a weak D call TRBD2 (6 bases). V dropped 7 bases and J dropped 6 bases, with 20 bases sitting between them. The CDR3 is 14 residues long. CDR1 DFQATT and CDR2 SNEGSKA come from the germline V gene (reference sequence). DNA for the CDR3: TGCAGTGTCCCGGGACTCACAAGGGTGGATACGCAGTATTTT. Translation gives CSVPGLTRVDTQYF.

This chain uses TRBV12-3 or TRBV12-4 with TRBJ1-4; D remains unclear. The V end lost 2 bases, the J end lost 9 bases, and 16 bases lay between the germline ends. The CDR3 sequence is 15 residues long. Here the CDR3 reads CASSLSRRFSKKLFF. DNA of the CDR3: TGTGCCAGCAGTTTATCACGGAGGTTCTCTAAAAAACTGTTTTTT.